These T cell receptor beta chains were read from a single sample in a study of sequential checkpoint blockade in melanoma. The repertoire was sequenced with immunoSEQ multiplex PCR; TCRdb's copy has only in-frame clones and lacks some. The repertoire holds about 21,000 clones, with 27% as singletons. This material consisted of tumor tissue (inferred from file names), taken from a patient given nivolumab and ipilimumab in sequence. The source of these receptors is a human donor with melanoma. Both conserved end residues are part of each CDR3. A D gene is named only where the DNA matches it firmly. The listing skips clone size in some rows; elsewhere it reads once, few, many or a size class.

v_gene	j_gene	abundance	d_gene	CDR3aa	CDR3nt
TRBV7-1	TRBJ2-2	medium-sized	NA	CASSHVEVGELFF	TGTGCCAGCAGCCATGTTGAAGTCGGGGAGCTGTTTTTT
TRBV25-1	TRBJ1-2	NA	NA	CASSLTGKGYTF	TGTGCCAGCAGTCTCACAGGGAAAGGCTACACCTTC
TRBV6-8	TRBJ2-3	NA	NA	CAISRRAGSTDTQYF	TGTGCCATCAGCCGGAGGGCCGGGTCAACAGATACGCAGTATTTT
TRBV29-1	TRBJ2-7	NA	TRBD2	CSATGSRGAYEQYF	TGCAGCGCTACCGGTTCGCGGGGGGCCTACGAGCAGTACTTC
TRBV18	TRBJ2-4	NA	TRBD1	CASSPGTEKNIQYF	TGTGCCAGCTCACCAGGGACAGAAAAAAACATTCAGTACTTC
TRBV11-3	TRBJ1-3	few	TRBD1	CASSSSGGVGNTIYF	TGTGCCAGCAGCTCTTCAGGGGGCGTCGGAAACACCATATATTTT
TRBV28	TRBJ2-3	NA	TRBD2	CASSSSGGGVDTQYF	TGTGCCAGCAGTTCTAGCGGGGGGGGCGTGGATACGCAGTATTTT
TRBV28	TRBJ1-5	NA	NA	CASSLPLADQPQHF	TGTGCCAGCAGTTTACCCCTGGCGGATCAGCCCCAGCATTTT
TRBV23-1	TRBJ2-1	few	TRBD2	CASSQAGLGEQFF	TGCGCCAGCAGCCAAGCGGGACTCGGTGAGCAGTTCTTC
TRBV9	TRBJ2-1	few	NA	CASREQGIGYHEQFF	TGTGCCAGCAGAGAACAGGGAATAGGGTACCATGAGCAGTTCTTC
TRBV23-1	TRBJ1-4	few	NA	CASSQGIGSTEKLFF	TGCGCCAGCAGCCAAGGAATAGGGTCAACTGAAAAACTGTTTTTT
TRBV7-5	TRBJ2-3	few	NA	CASSAHGTTGDTQYF	TGTGCCAGCAGCGCACACGGGACTACCGGGGATACGCAGTATTTT
TRBV7-8	TRBJ2-1	NA	NA	CASSYELGDEQFF	TGTGCCAGCAGCTACGAGTTGGGAGATGAGCAGTTCTTC
TRBV11-3	TRBJ2-5	few	TRBD2	CASSLTGTSGKQETQYF	TGTGCCAGCAGCTTGACCGGGACTAGCGGGAAGCAAGAGACCCAGTACTTC
TRBV6-8	TRBJ1-1	NA	TRBD1	CASSDRAHNTEAFF	TGTGCCAGCAGTGACAGGGCACATAACACTGAAGCTTTCTTT
TRBV27	TRBJ2-2	NA	NA	CASSFTGLRTGELFF	TGTGCCAGCAGTTTTACGGGGTTGCGCACCGGGGAGCTGTTTTTT
TRBV5-1	TRBJ1-2	few	NA	CASSQDAVDARGYTF	TGCGCCAGCAGCCAAGACGCCGTGGACGCGCGGGGCTACACCTTC
TRBV19	TRBJ2-1	NA	TRBD2	CASSPPGLAGRHNEQFF	TGTGCCAGTAGTCCCCCGGGACTAGCGGGACGGCACAATGAGCAGTTCTTC
TRBV5-1	TRBJ2-1	NA	TRBD2	CASSPGLAGVGNEQFF	TGCGCCAGCAGCCCGGGACTAGCGGGAGTCGGCAATGAGCAGTTCTTC
TRBV6-8	TRBJ1-1	few	NA	CASDRPTEDTEAFF	TGTGCCAGCGACAGACCCACAGAGGACACTGAAGCTTTCTTT
TRBV6-8	TRBJ2-7	many	NA	CASRGSGIYEQYF	TGTGCCAGCAGGGGTAGCGGTATCTACGAGCAGTACTTC
TRBV6-8	TRBJ1-5	NA	TRBD1	CASSYVGGRQGAQPQHF	TGTGCCAGCAGTTACGTTGGTGGTAGACAGGGGGCGCAGCCCCAGCATTTT
TRBV18	TRBJ1-4	few	NA	CASSSRQLNEKLFF	TGTGCCAGCTCATCCCGACAGTTAAATGAAAAACTGTTTTTT
TRBV29-1	TRBJ2-7	few	NA	CSVELRGFTRYEQYF	TGCAGCGTTGAACTTCGGGGGTTTACAAGGTACGAGCAGTACTTC
TRBV2	TRBJ2-3	NA	TRBD2	CASSEALGGRDTDTQYF	TGTGCCAGCAGTGAAGCGCTTGGCGGGAGGGACACAGATACGCAGTATTTT
TRBV10-3	TRBJ1-1	many	NA	CAISEPPQGEETEAFF	TGTGCCATCAGTGAGCCGCCACAGGGAGAGGAAACTGAAGCTTTCTTT
TRBV6-8	TRBJ1-5	medium-sized	NA	CASSSYNQPQHF	TGTGCCAGCAGTTCATACAATCAGCCCCAGCATTTT
TRBV11-3	TRBJ2-3	NA	TRBD2	CASSLFLAGRDTQYF	TGTGCCAGCAGCCTGTTCCTAGCGGGAAGGGATACGCAGTATTTT
TRBV29-1	TRBJ2-6	NA	NA	CSIRDSGANVLTF	TGCAGCATCAGGGACTCTGGGGCCAACGTCCTGACTTTC
TRBV11-3	TRBJ2-2	NA	NA	CASSLGGLGTGELFF	TGTGCCAGCAGCTTAGGGGGCCTAGGGACCGGGGAGCTGTTTTTT
TRBV14	TRBJ2-1	NA	NA	CASSWNRDNEQFF	TGTGCCAGCAGCTGGAACCGAGACAATGAGCAGTTCTTC
TRBV28	TRBJ2-7	few	NA	CASSRYSYEQYF	TGTGCCAGCAGCCGATACTCCTACGAGCAGTACTTC
TRBV6-8	TRBJ1-1	NA	NA	CATQEGFNRVNTEAFF	TGTGCCACCCAGGAGGGGTTCAACAGAGTGAACACTGAAGCTTTCTTT
TRBV2	TRBJ1-4	few	NA	CASSRRRGSREKLFF	TGTGCCAGCAGCCGGCGGAGGGGGTCTCGGGAAAAACTGTTTTTT
TRBV28	TRBJ2-5	few	NA	CASSPPGTQETQYF	TGTGCCAGCAGTCCCCCGGGTACGCAAGAGACCCAGTACTTC
TRBV23-1	TRBJ2-4	NA	NA	CASSLAGVKGQYF	TGCGCCAGCAGCTTGGCCGGTGTGAAGGGACAGTACTTC
TRBV6-8	TRBJ2-7	NA	TRBD2	CASTPTSGGLTEQYF	TGTGCCAGCACCCCCACTAGCGGGGGACTTACAGAGCAGTACTTC
TRBV19	TRBJ2-7	NA	NA	CASSIDQGGSYEQYF	TGTGCCAGTAGTATAGATCAGGGGGGATCCTACGAGCAGTACTTC
TRBV15	TRBJ1-1	NA	NA	CATSRGTGGGTEAFF	TGTGCCACCAGCAGAGGGACCGGAGGGGGCACTGAAGCTTTCTTT
TRBV9	TRBJ2-5	NA	TRBD1	CASSPGTVAGETQYF	TGTGCCAGCAGCCCAGGGACAGTTGCAGGGGAGACCCAGTACTTC
TRBV6-8	TRBJ2-5	NA	TRBD2	CASNPLAGGYETQYF	TGTGCCAGCAACCCCCTAGCGGGAGGTTACGAGACCCAGTACTTC
TRBV19	TRBJ2-5	NA	NA	CASSPQGEGETQYF	TGTGCCAGTAGTCCACAGGGGGAGGGAGAGACCCAGTACTTC
TRBV11-3	TRBJ1-1	many	NA	CASSLRVGPDTEAFF	TGTGCCAGCAGCCTTCGGGTGGGCCCAGACACTGAAGCTTTCTTT